A selection of T cell receptor beta chains follows, all from one sample in a study of blood T cell repertoires in COVID-19. Assay: immunoSEQ multiplex PCR; the TCRdb copy retains only in-frame clones and omits some. Among roughly 340,000 clones listed, almost 90% were seen once. Source material: peripheral blood. These TCRs come from a woman in her 70s with COVID-19, enrolled during active disease. Both conserved end residues are part of each CDR3. The listing skips clone size in some rows; elsewhere it reads once, few, many or a size class.

clone_size: few; j_call: TRBJ1-2; v_call: TRBV18; cdr3_aa: CASSPIADRTDLYGYTF
clone_size: once; j_call: TRBJ1-5; v_call: TRBV15; cdr3_aa: CATRQSGGGSNQPQHF
clone_size: -; j_call: TRBJ1-3; v_call: TRBV18; cdr3_aa: CASSSSGTGSGNTIYF
clone_size: -; j_call: TRBJ1-6; v_call: TRBV27; cdr3_aa: CASSLGQGVSYNSPLHF
clone_size: -; j_call: TRBJ2-7; v_call: TRBV7-8; cdr3_aa: CASSPYGDEQYF
clone_size: -; j_call: TRBJ1-1; v_call: TRBV28; cdr3_aa: CASIRGGNTEAFF
clone_size: -; j_call: TRBJ1-5; v_call: TRBV19; cdr3_aa: CASQSRVNQPQHF
clone_size: once; j_call: TRBJ1-1; v_call: TRBV3-1/TRBV3-2; cdr3_aa: CASSQGGRNTEAFF
clone_size: -; j_call: TRBJ2-7; v_call: TRBV5-8; cdr3_aa: CASSLWGSTSGVYEQYF
clone_size: -; j_call: TRBJ2-1; v_call: TRBV4-2; cdr3_aa: CASNIETSVINEQFF
clone_size: -; j_call: TRBJ1-4; v_call: TRBV6-1; cdr3_aa: CASSEGGSVEKLFF
clone_size: -; j_call: TRBJ1-2; v_call: TRBV7-5; cdr3_aa: CARSDRGQRGGYTF
clone_size: -; j_call: TRBJ1-5; v_call: TRBV4-3; cdr3_aa: CASSQAEGNQPQHF
clone_size: -; j_call: TRBJ1-1; v_call: TRBV2; cdr3_aa: CASQGAGKNTEAFF
clone_size: few; j_call: TRBJ2-7; v_call: TRBV5-1; cdr3_aa: CASSQSAGEIEQYF
clone_size: -; j_call: TRBJ1-2; v_call: TRBV13; cdr3_aa: CASSLRAEDYGYTF
clone_size: -; j_call: TRBJ2-1; v_call: TRBV5-4; cdr3_aa: CASSLGLAREQFF
clone_size: -; j_call: TRBJ1-2; v_call: TRBV6-6; cdr3_aa: CASSYPEGQVYGYTF
clone_size: -; j_call: TRBJ2-1; v_call: TRBV27; cdr3_aa: CASSLGHEQFF
clone_size: -; j_call: TRBJ2-1; v_call: TRBV2; cdr3_aa: CASRDRGAEQFF
clone_size: -; j_call: TRBJ1-4; v_call: TRBV19; cdr3_aa: CASRATGSAGNEKLFF
clone_size: -; j_call: TRBJ1-1; v_call: TRBV19; cdr3_aa: CASSSRGWTEAFF
clone_size: -; j_call: TRBJ1-5; v_call: TRBV5-5; cdr3_aa: CASSIRQGDSNQPQHF
clone_size: -; j_call: TRBJ1-1; v_call: TRBV6-5; cdr3_aa: CASSQQENTEAFF
clone_size: -; j_call: TRBJ1-1; v_call: TRBV18; cdr3_aa: CASSSDRENTEAFF
clone_size: -; j_call: TRBJ2-3; v_call: TRBV7-6; cdr3_aa: CASSLTSDPTDTQYF
clone_size: -; j_call: TRBJ2-3; v_call: TRBV6-5; cdr3_aa: CASRPGPSGGKYF